This T cell receptor (beta chain) was sequenced in a study of CD8 T cells in Susac syndrome. TCR beta sequencing was performed on blood CD8+ and CD4+ T cells. The multiple sclerosis control group was made up of treatment-naive patients with stable or active relapsing-remitting disease. Both CD4+ and CD8+ T cells were negatively isolated, and TEMRA cells underwent FACS enrichment. The germline gives CDR1 SGHAT, CDR2 FQNNGV. V gave up 1 base and J gave up 7 bases; unmatched junction bases: 4. This CDR3 contains 14 residues. Reverse transcription of about 0.45 to 1 ug RNA was performed with random hexamers. Amplification of the TCR beta CDR3 was carried out by immunoSEQ multiplex PCR, which spanned a total of 54 Vbeta and 13 Jbeta segments. One entry per CDR3 protein results from TCRdb running MiXCR on the immunoSEQ multiplex PCR reads. The sample yields about 200,000 distinct CDR3 sequences, about 90% seen once.

Sequences were obtained from CD8+ T cells from PBMCs. The rearrangement joins TRBV11-2 to TRBJ2-7; 10 bases are a match to TRBD1. This TCR came from a human donor with multiple sclerosis. The CDR3 bases are TGTGCCAGCAGCTTAGGACAGGGGGCGAGAGAGCAGTACTTC. Its translation: CASSLGQGAREQYF.